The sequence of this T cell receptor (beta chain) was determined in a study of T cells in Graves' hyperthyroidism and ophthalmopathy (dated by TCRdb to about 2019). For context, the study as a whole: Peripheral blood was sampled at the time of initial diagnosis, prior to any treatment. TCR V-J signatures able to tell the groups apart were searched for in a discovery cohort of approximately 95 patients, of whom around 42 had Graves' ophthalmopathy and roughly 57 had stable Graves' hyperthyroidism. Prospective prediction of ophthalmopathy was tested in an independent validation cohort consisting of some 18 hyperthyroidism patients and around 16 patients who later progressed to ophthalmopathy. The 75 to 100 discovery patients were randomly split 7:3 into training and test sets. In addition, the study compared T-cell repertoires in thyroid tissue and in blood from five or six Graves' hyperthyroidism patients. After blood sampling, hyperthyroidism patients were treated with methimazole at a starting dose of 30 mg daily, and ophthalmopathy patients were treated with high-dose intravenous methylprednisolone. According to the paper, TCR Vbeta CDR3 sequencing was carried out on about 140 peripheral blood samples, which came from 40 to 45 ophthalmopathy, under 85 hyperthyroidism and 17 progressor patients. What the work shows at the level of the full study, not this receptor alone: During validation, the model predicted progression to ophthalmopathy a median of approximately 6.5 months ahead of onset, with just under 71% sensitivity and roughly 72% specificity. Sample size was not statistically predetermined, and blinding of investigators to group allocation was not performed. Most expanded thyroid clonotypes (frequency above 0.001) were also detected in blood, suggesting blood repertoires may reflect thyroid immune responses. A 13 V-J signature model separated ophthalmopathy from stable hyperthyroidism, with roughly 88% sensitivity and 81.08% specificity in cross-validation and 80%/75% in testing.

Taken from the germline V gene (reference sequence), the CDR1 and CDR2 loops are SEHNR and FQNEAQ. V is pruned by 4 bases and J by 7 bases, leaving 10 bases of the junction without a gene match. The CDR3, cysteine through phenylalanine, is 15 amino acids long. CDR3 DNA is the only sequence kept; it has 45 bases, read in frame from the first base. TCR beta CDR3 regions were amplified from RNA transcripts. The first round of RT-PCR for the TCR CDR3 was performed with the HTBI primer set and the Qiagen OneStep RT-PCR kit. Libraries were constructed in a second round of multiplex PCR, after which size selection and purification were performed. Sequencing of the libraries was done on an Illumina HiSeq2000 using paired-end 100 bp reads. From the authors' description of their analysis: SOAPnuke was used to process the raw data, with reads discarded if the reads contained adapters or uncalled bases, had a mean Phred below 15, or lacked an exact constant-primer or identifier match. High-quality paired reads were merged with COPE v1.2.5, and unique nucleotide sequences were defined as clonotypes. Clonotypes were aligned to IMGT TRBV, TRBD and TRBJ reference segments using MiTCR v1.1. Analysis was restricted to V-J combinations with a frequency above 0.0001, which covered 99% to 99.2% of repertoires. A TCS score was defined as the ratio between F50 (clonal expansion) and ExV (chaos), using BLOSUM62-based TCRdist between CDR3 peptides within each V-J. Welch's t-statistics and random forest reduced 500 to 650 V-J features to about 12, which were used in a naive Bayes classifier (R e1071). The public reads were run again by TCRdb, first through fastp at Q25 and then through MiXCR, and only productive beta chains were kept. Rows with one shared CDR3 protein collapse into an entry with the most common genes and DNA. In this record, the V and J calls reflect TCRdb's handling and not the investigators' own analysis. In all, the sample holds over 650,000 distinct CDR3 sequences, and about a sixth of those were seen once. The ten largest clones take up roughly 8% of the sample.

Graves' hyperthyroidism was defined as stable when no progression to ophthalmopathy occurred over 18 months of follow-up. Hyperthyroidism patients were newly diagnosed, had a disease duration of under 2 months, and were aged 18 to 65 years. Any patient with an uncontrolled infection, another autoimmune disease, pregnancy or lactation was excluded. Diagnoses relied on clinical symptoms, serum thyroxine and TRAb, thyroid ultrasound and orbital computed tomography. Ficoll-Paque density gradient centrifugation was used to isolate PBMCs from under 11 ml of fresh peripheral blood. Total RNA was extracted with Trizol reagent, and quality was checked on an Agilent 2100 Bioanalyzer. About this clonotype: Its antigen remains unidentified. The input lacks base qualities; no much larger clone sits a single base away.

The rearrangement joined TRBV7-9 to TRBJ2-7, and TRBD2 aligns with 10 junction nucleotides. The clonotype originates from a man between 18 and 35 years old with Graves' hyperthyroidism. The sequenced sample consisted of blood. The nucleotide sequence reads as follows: TGTGCCAGCAGCTCCGAGCGGGAGGGCCTGAAAGAGCAGTACTTC. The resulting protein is CASSSEREGLKEQYF.